This entry lists 4 T cell receptor beta chains sequenced from one sample in a study of T cells in Graves' hyperthyroidism and ophthalmopathy. RNA transcripts yielded amplified TCR beta CDR3 regions. The study used the HTBI primer set for a first-round RT-PCR of the TCR CDR3. TCRdb analysed the multiplex PCR reads with MiXCR anew, one entry per CDR3 protein. This table holds about 740,000 distinct CDR3 sequences, less than 15% found once. The sample comprised blood. These receptors were collected from a young woman with Graves' hyperthyroidism.

This clonotype showed up just a few times. CDR3 coding DNA: TGCAGTGCTAGAGATATCGGCAGGGCTACCTACGAGCAGTACTTC. Translation: CSARDIGRATYEQYF. This chain joins TRBV20-1 and TRBJ2-7; tentatively, D is TRBD1 (5 bases). Germline CDR1 DFQATT, CDR2 SNEGSKA (reference sequence). The CDR3 sequence is 15 residues long. Trimming removed 0 bases from V and 2 bases from J, with 14 bases in between.

In this sample, this clonotype turned up many times. The chain uses TRBV2 and TRBJ2-5, with no clear D. The V gene's germline CDR1 is SNHLY and CDR2 FYNNEI. The CDR3 covers 15 residues. Trimming pared 0 bases from V and 5 bases from J, leaving 13 bases between. For the CDR3, the DNA is TGTGCCAGCAGTGAAGCGAGTAGAATTGACGAGACCCAGTACTTC. Translation gives CASSEASRIDETQYF.

The chain employs TRBV10-2 and TRBJ2-1, with 10 bases lining up with TRBD2. The germline gives CDR1 WSHSY, CDR2 SAAADI. The CDR3 is 14 amino acids. The ends lost 10 bases at V and 9 bases at J; junction bases unmatched: 12. The chain's CDR3 is CATQGLAGVLEQFF. In DNA form, the CDR3 reads TGCGCCACCCAAGGGCTAGCGGGAGTCCTTGAGCAGTTCTTC.

The rearrangement joins TRBV30 to TRBJ1-5, with TRBD1 identical over 10 bases. The CDR3 is 18 amino acids. Looked up from germline, CDR1 is GTSNPN and CDR2 is SVGIG (reference sequence). The junction had 10 bases not matched to a gene; V was cut back by 2 bases and J by 0 bases. The CDR3 protein is CAWSRGTGVSHSNQPQHF. DNA of the CDR3: TGTGCCTGGAGTCGCGGGACAGGGGTAAGTCATAGCAATCAGCCCCAGCATTTT.